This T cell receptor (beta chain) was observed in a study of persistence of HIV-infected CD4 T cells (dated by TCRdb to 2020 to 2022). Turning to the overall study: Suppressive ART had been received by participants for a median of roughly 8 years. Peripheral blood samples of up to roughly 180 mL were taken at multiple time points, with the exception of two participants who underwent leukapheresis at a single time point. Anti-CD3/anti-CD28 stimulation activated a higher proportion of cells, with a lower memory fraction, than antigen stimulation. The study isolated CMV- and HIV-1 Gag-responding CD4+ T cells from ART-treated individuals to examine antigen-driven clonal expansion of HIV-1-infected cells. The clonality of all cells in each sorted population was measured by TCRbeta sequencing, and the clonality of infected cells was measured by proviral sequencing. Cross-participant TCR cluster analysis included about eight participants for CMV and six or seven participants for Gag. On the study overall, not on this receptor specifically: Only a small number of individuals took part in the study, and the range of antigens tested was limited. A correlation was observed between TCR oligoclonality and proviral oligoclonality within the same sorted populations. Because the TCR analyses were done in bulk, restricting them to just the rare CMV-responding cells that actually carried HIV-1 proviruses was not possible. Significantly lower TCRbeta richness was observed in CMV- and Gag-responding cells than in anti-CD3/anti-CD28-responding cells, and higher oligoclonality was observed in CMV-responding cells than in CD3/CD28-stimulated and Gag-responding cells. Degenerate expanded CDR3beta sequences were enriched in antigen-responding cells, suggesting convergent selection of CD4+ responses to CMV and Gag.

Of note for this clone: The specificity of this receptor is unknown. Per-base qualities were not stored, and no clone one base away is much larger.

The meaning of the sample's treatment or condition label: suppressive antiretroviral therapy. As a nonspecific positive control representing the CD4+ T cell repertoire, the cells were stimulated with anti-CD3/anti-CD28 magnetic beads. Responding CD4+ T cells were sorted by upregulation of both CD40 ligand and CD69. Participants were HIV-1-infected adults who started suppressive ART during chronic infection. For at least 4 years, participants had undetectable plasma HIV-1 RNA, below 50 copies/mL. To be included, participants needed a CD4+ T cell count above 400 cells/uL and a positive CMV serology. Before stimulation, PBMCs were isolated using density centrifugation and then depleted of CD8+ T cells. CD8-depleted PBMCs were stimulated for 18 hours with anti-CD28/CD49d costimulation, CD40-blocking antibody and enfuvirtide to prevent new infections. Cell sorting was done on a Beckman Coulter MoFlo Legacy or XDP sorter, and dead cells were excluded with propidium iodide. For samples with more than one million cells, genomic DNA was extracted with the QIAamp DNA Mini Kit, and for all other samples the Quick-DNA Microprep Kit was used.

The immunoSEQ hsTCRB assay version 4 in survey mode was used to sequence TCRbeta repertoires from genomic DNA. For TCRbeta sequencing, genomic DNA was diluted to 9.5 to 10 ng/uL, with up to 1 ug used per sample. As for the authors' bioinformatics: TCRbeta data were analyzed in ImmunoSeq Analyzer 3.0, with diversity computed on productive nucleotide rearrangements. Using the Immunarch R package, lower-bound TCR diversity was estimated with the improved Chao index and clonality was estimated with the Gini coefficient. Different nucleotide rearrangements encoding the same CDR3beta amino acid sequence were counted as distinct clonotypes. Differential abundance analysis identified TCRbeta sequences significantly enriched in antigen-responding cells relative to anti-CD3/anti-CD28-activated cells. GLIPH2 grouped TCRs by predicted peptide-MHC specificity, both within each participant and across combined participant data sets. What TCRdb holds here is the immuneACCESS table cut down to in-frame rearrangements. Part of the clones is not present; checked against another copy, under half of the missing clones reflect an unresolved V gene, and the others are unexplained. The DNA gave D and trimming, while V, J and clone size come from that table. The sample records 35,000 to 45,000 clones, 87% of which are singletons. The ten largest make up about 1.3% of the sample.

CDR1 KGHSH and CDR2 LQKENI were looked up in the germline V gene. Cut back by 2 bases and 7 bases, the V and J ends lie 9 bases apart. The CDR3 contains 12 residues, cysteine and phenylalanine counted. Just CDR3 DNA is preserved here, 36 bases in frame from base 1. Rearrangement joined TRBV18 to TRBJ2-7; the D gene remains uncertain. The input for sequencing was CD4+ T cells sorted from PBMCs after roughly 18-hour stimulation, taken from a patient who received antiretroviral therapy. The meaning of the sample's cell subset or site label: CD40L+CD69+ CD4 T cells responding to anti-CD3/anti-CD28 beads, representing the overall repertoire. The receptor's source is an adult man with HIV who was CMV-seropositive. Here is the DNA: TGTGCCAGCTCACCATCAAGATTGGAGCAGTACTTC. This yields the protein CASSPSRLEQYF.